The 32 T cell receptor beta chains presented below share a single source sample, sequenced in a study of breast tumors, draining lymph nodes, adjacent tissues. The lymph nodes were axillary draining lymph nodes from breast cancer patients. TCRdb re-analysed the multiplex PCR reads in MiXCR, keeping a single row per CDR3 protein. The sample carries approximately 200,000 distinct CDR3 sequences, 30% to 40% recorded once. Specimen: axillary lymph node tissue. The receptors were sampled from a female donor with breast cancer. Some clones in this sample may be carry-over from other donors' samples.

This clonotype was counted many times. CDR3 protein: CASSLSIGGATGGKNEQYF. In nucleotides, the CDR3 is TGTGCCAGCAGCTTATCAATCGGTGGAGCGACAGGGGGCAAGAACGAGCAGTACTTC. This chain connects TRBV11-2 to TRBJ2-7; 10 bases line up with TRBD1. CDR3 length: 19 amino acids. V shed 2 bases, J shed 5 bases, and the junction held 18 bases outside the gene matches. Germline CDR1 SGHAT, CDR2 FQNNGV.

Concerning this clonotype itself: A read error may explain this, as a much larger clone is one base away. The genes are TRBV6-5 and TRBJ2-1, with a possible D match to TRBD2 (5 bases). The CDR3 is made up of 12 amino acids. Trimming removed 6 bases from V and 2 bases from J, with 5 bases in between. The germline gives CDR1 MNHEY, CDR2 SVGAGI. CDR3 in DNA: TGTGCCAGCAGGACTACCTACAATGAGCAGTTCTTC. The encoded protein is CASRTTYNEQFF.

This clonotype turned up a few times. The CDR3 DNA sequence: TGTGCCAGCAGCTTAGCGGGTGGGGAAAGAGCTTTCTTT. Encoded protein: CASSLAGGERAFF. The V gene is TRBV7-8, the J gene TRBJ1-1; no firm D call. Per the germline V gene, CDR1 is SGHVS and CDR2 is FQNEAQ. This CDR3 comprises 13 residues. Trimming left V 0 bases short and J 10 bases short, with 12 bases between.

This clonotype came up many times. The rearrangement uses TRBV20-1 and TRBJ1-6; the match to TRBD1 covers 11 bases. Trimming cost V 4 bases and J 19 bases; bases outside gene matches: 12. CDR3 length: 13 amino acids. CDR1 is DFQATT, CDR2 SNEGSKA, per germline (reference sequence). CDR3: CSATRTGGGLVHF. In nucleotides, the CDR3 is TGCAGTGCTACGCGGACAGGGGGCGGACTGGTTCACTTT.

This clonotype was counted at least ten times. The chain has TRBV5-1 and TRBJ2-5, with 8 bases aligning to TRBD2. The germline V gene encodes CDR1 SGHRS and CDR2 YFSETQ. CDR3 length equals 14 residues. V shed 4 bases, J shed 0 bases, and the junction held 2 bases outside the gene matches. The CDR3 region is CASSLSGDQETQYF. DNA of the CDR3: TGCGCCAGCAGCCTTAGCGGGGACCAAGAGACCCAGTACTTC.

Many counts were recorded for this clonotype. The CDR3 loop is CASSYGRGPTNEKLFF. CDR3 nucleotide sequence: TGTGCCAGTAGTTACGGGAGGGGACCAACTAATGAAAAACTGTTTTTT. The chain has TRBV19 and TRBJ1-4; possible D gene TRBD1, 5 bases. V was pared by 5 bases and J by 0 bases, with 13 bases between. CDR1 LNHDA and CDR2 SQIVND come from the germline V gene (reference sequence). The CDR3 contains 16 residues. Full variable domain (remainder filled in from reference TRBV19 and TRBJ1-4): DGGITQSPKYLFRKEGQNVTLSCEQNLNHDAMYWYRQDPGQGLRLIYYSQIVNDFQKGDIAEGYSVSREKKESFPLTVTSAQKNPTAFYLCASSYGRGPTNEKLFFGSGTQLSVL.

This clonotype was seen at least ten times. The chain employs TRBV10-3 and TRBJ2-5, with 12 bases matching TRBD2. The CDR3 totals 14 residues. Germline V gene sequence: CDR1 ENHRY, CDR2 SYGVKD. V was pared by 10 bases and J by 3 bases, with 6 bases of the junction left unmatched. CDR3 nucleotide sequence: TGTGCCAGCGGGACTAGCGGGCGAAAAGAGACCCAGTACTTC. Its protein is CASGTSGRKETQYF.

This clonotype was counted at least ten times. The rearrangement links TRBV11-1 to TRBJ2-7; D is unclear. The ends were cut back, 0 bases at V and 2 bases at J, with 11 bases in the middle. Germline lookup yields CDR1 SGHAT and CDR2 FQDESV (reference sequence). This CDR3 contains 15 residues. The CDR3 coding sequence is TGTGCCAGCAGCTTAGCGGGCAGTTCTACCTACGAGCAGTACTTC. This sequence encodes CASSLAGSSTYEQYF.

This clonotype was detected a few times. A much larger clonotype is one base distant, so this may be a read error. The V call is TRBV12-3 or TRBV12-4, the J call TRBJ1-3, with D uncertain. This CDR3 has 15 amino acids. V was cut by 7 bases and J by 3 bases, with 16 bases left in between. The CDR3 sequence: CASNRGLSFGNTIYF. As DNA, the CDR3 is TGTGCCAGCAACCGAGGATTATCCTTTGGAAACACCATATATTTT.

This clonotype has only a few counts. This may be a read error: a much more frequent sequence differs by one nucleotide. This rearrangement joins TRBV19 to TRBJ1-2; D ambiguous. Per the germline V gene, CDR1 is LNHDA and CDR2 is SQIVND (reference sequence). Trimming pared 7 bases from V and 4 bases from J, leaving 10 bases between. There are 12 residues in the CDR3. The CDR3 DNA sequence: TGTGCCAGTACCCGATGGAGCTATGGCTACACCTTC. This translates into CASTRWSYGYTF. The full variable domain, rest sourced from reference TRBV19 and TRBJ1-2, is DGGITQSPKYLFRKEGQNVTLSCEQNLNHDAMYWYRQDPGQGLRLIYYSQIVNDFQKGDIAEGYSVSREKKESFPLTVTSAQKNPTAFYLCASTRWSYGYTFGSGTRLTVV.

This sequence joins TRBV7-2 and TRBJ2-5, with 10 positions matching TRBD1. Unmatched junction bases numbered 6, after V lost 4 bases and J lost 4 bases. The CDR3 is 15 amino acids. Germline V CDR1 and CDR2: SGHTA, FQGNSA. CDR3 amino acids: CASSSGQGGGETQYF. CDR3 DNA: TGTGCCAGCAGCTCCGGACAGGGGGGAGGAGAGACCCAGTACTTC. Full variable domain (rest looked up from reference TRBV7-2 and TRBJ2-5): GAGVSQSPSNKVTEKGKDVELRCDPISGHTALYWYRQSLGQGLEFLIYFQGNSAPDKSGLPSDRFSAERTGGSVSTLTIQRTQQEDSAVYLCASSSGQGGGETQYFGPGTRLLVL.

This clonotype has ten or more counts. V and J are TRBV7-3 and TRBJ2-3; 16 bases line up with TRBD2. The V gene end was trimmed by 4 bases and the J gene end by 5 bases; junction bases not matched to a gene: 3. The CDR3 sequence is 16 residues long. Germline values: CDR1 SGHTA, CDR2 FQGTGA. The CDR3 nucleotides read TGTGCCAGCAGCTCGGGACTAGCGGGGGGGAGAGATACGCAGTATTTT. It encodes CASSSGLAGGRDTQYF. The variable domain in full, with the rest retrieved from reference TRBV7-3 and TRBJ2-3, is GAGVSQTPSNKVTEKGKYVELRCDPISGHTALYWYRQSLGQGPEFLIYFQGTGAADDSGLPNDRFFAVRPEGSVSTLKIQRTERGDSAVYLCASSSGLAGGRDTQYFGPGTRLTVL.

In its sample, this clonotype was seen many times. The chain employs TRBV5-1 and TRBJ2-2, with a possible D match to TRBD2 (6 bases). The germline CDR1 and CDR2 sequences are SGHRS and YFSETQ. Trimming removed 6 bases at V and 2 bases at J, with 14 bases between. This CDR3 region has 15 residues. CDR3 bases: TGCGCCAGCAACCCCGGGGGTACAAACACCGGGGAGCTGTTTTTT. Translation gives CASNPGGTNTGELFF. The full variable domain, completed using reference TRBV5-1 and TRBJ2-2, is KAGVTQTPRYLIKTRGQQVTLSCSPISGHRSVSWYQQTPGQGLQFLFEYFSETQRNKGNFPGRFSGRQFSNSRSEMNVSTLELGDSALYLCASNPGGTNTGELFFGEGSRLTVL.

About this clonotype: Given a much more abundant clone one base away, this may be a read error. The rearrangement joins TRBV5-4 to TRBJ2-7; D remains ambiguous. V dropped 4 bases and J dropped 1 base, with 12 bases sitting between them. The CDR3 is 14 amino acids. CDR1 and CDR2 (germline): SGHNT, YYREEE (reference sequence). The CDR3 loop is CASSRGQASYEQYF. Written as DNA, the CDR3 is TGTGCCAGCAGCCGCGGTCAAGCATCCTACGAGCAGTACTTC. Filled out from reference TRBV5-4 and TRBJ2-7, the complete variable domain reads ETGVTQSPTHLIKTRGQQVTLRCSSQSGHNTVSWYQQALGQGPQFIFQYYREEENGRGNFPPRFSGLQFPNYSSELNVNALELDDSALYLCASSRGQASYEQYFGPGTRLTVT.

Worth noting for this clonotype: This sequence may be a read error, since a much larger clone differs from it by one base. CDR3: CAGSKGRPGTDTQYF. The DNA for the CDR3 is TGTGCCGGCAGTAAGGGGAGGCCGGGCACAGATACGCAGTATTTT. The chain links TRBV6-5 to TRBJ2-3; D may be TRBD2 (6 bases). The CDR3 extends over 15 amino acids. Germline assignment: CDR1 MNHEY and CDR2 SVGAGI.

This clonotype has ten or more counts. The genes are TRBV20-1 and TRBJ1-5; the match to TRBD1 covers 7 bases. Losses at the gene ends were 0 bases for V and 11 bases for J; bases not matched to a gene: 19. This CDR3 has 17 residues. Germline CDR1 DFQATT, CDR2 SNEGSKA (reference sequence). CDR3 loop: CSARDASRGTVRVAQHF. CDR3 in DNA: TGCAGTGCTAGAGACGCCTCCCGTGGGACAGTGAGAGTGGCCCAGCATTTT.

This clonotype was recorded a few times. Given a much more abundant clone one base away, this may be a read error. This chain uses TRBV20-1 with TRBJ2-5, with 9 nucleotides matching TRBD2. Unmatched junction bases numbered 9, after V lost 3 bases and J lost 4 bases. This CDR3 has 15 amino acids. CDR1 DFQATT and CDR2 SNEGSKA come from the germline V gene (reference sequence). For the CDR3, the DNA is TGCAGTGCTAGGGAAAGCGGGGGGACGCCAGAGACCCAGTACTTC. Translated, it gives CSARESGGTPETQYF.

This clonotype appeared many times. The V and J genes are TRBV19 and TRBJ2-1, with TRBD1 matching over 9 bases. From germline, CDR1 is LNHDA and CDR2 SQIVND (reference sequence). The CDR3 runs to 15 residues. J lost 8 bases, V lost 6 bases, and 11 bases had no gene match. The CDR3 coding sequence is TGTGCCAGTAGCCTAACCGGGACAGGGAAGCATGAGCAGTTCTTC. Translation: CASSLTGTGKHEQFF.

The chain combines TRBV7-9 with TRBJ2-3; 8 bases map to TRBD2. The V segment lost 1 base and the J segment 5 bases; nucleotides outside the gene matches: 8. CDR1 and CDR2 from the germline V gene are SEHNR and FQNEAQ (reference sequence). This CDR3 contains 16 residues. DNA for the CDR3: TGTGCCAGCAGCTTAGTAGGCCTAGCGGGTCGAGATACGCAGTATTTT. This codes for CASSLVGLAGRDTQYF.

This clonotype was seen repeatedly, ten times or more. The chain links TRBV30 to TRBJ1-2; maybe TRBD1 (5 bases). This CDR3 is 12 amino acids long. V was clipped by 2 bases and J by 4 bases, with 8 bases between them. Germline CDR1 GTSNPN, CDR2 SVGIG (reference sequence). Here the CDR3 reads CAWSPGTYGYTF. The CDR3 nucleotides are TGTGCCTGGAGTCCGGGGACCTATGGCTACACCTTC. The entire variable domain, with the rest obtained from reference TRBV30 and TRBJ1-2, is as follows: SQTIHQWPATLVQPVGSPLSLECTVEGTSNPNLYWYRQAAGRGLQLLFYSVGIGQISSEVPQNLSASRPQDRQFILSSKKLLLSDSGFYLCAWSPGTYGYTFGSGTRLTVV.

There are many counts of this clonotype. The chain carries TRBV2 and TRBJ1-4; no clear D gene. Trimming cost V 3 bases and J 7 bases, with 9 bases left between them. CDR1 is SNHLY, CDR2 FYNNEI, per germline. This CDR3 spans 13 amino acids. The CDR3 bases are TGTGCCAGCAGTGAGCGGGGTAGTGAAAAACTGTTTTTT. The encoded protein is CASSERGSEKLFF.

J is TRBJ2-7 and V is TRBV20-1; 11 nucleotides line up with TRBD2. This CDR3 contains 12 residues. Germline CDR1 and CDR2: DFQATT and SNEGSKA (reference sequence). The CDR3 DNA reads TGCGGCGCGACTAGCGGGAAGGACGAGCAGTACTTC. Amino acids: CGATSGKDEQYF.

The rearrangement uses TRBV5-1 and TRBJ2-2; 7 nucleotides agree with TRBD1. V trimming: 0 bases; J trimming: 3 bases; junction bases outside the gene matches: 5. The CDR3 is made up of 16 amino acids. The germline CDR1 and CDR2 sequences are SGHRS and YFSETQ. The CDR3 spells CASSLAEGADTGELFF. As DNA, the CDR3 is TGCGCCAGCAGCTTGGCCGAGGGGGCAGACACCGGGGAGCTGTTTTTT. The complete variable domain, with remaining parts taken from reference TRBV5-1 and TRBJ2-2, reads KAGVTQTPRYLIKTRGQQVTLSCSPISGHRSVSWYQQTPGQGLQFLFEYFSETQRNKGNFPGRFSGRQFSNSRSEMNVSTLELGDSALYLCASSLAEGADTGELFFGEGSRLTVL.

In its sample, this clonotype was seen many times. This chain links TRBV14 with TRBJ1-6; unclear D gene. CDR3 length equals 14 residues. Germline CDR1 is SGHDN and CDR2 is FVKESK. The germline V and J ends were trimmed by 2 bases and 8 bases, with 10 bases remaining between them. In DNA, the CDR3 is TGTGCCAGCAGCCAACCAGGACCGTATTCACCCCTCCACTTT. The encoded protein is CASSQPGPYSPLHF.

Note on this clonotype: A junction boundary mismatches the germline segment, possibly from a read error. This CDR3 reads CTSSKIAGGTTDTQYF. CDR3 nucleotides: TGTACCAGCAGCAAAATAGCGGGTGGGACCACAGATACGCAGTATTTT. The rearrangement uses TRBV6-2 or TRBV6-3 and TRBJ2-3; the match to TRBD2 covers 7 bases. Per the germline V gene, CDR1 is MNHEY and CDR2 is SVGEGT. The CDR3 totals 16 residues.

This rearrangement joins TRBV7-2 to TRBJ1-4; D is unclear. The CDR3 consists of 19 residues. Germline V CDR1 and CDR2: SGHTA, FQGNSA. The ends were cut back, 5 bases at V and 10 bases at J, with 32 bases in the middle. CDR3 residues: CASSLSSLGRNEQSGKLFF. CDR3 in DNA: TGTGCCAGCAGCCTATCGAGCCTCGGTCGCAATGAGCAGTCCGGAAAACTGTTTTTT.

The gene calls are TRBV6-2 or TRBV6-3 and TRBJ2-3; TRBD2 matches 8 bases. CDR1 MNHEY and CDR2 SVGEGT come from the germline V gene. The junction had 13 bases not matched to a gene; V was cut back by 5 bases and J by 6 bases. The CDR3 has 16 amino acids. The CDR3 bases are TGTGCCAGCAGTCCCCCGGCGGGAGGTGGCGGCGATACGCAGTATTTT. Amino acids: CASSPPAGGGGDTQYF.

At least ten counts were recorded for this clonotype. The rearrangement joins TRBV7-2 to TRBJ2-7; D might be TRBD2 (5 bases). Per the germline V gene, CDR1 is SGHTA and CDR2 is FQGNSA. Trimming stripped 2 bases from V and 1 base from J, with 15 bases between. CDR3 length: 16 residues. This chain's CDR3 is CASSLRRGPTSYEQYF. In DNA, the CDR3 is TGTGCCAGCAGCTTAAGGAGAGGGCCGACTTCCTACGAGCAGTACTTC.

This clonotype turned up a few times. The CDR3 loop is CASSHGRGGLGGYTF. Written as DNA, the CDR3 is TGTGCCAGCAGTCACGGTCGCGGAGGCCTCGGGGGCTACACCTTC. The V gene is TRBV12-3 or TRBV12-4, the J gene TRBJ1-2; unclear D gene. The V end lost 5 bases, the J end lost 8 bases, and 21 bases lay between the germline ends. This CDR3 comprises 15 residues.

The chain is built from TRBV7-2 and TRBJ2-2; D tentatively reads TRBD1 or TRBD2 (6 bases each). Germline-derived CDR1 and CDR2 are SGHTA and FQGNSA. The CDR3 loop spans 14 amino acids. The ends were cut back, 5 bases at V and 11 bases at J, with 18 bases in the middle. CDR3 protein: CASSQRGEYNELFF. CDR3 DNA sequence: TGTGCCAGCAGCCAAAGGGGGGAGTACAATGAGCTGTTTTTT. Complete variable domain (other parts from reference TRBV7-2 and TRBJ2-2): GAGVSQSPSNKVTEKGKDVELRCDPISGHTALYWYRQSLGQGLEFLIYFQGNSAPDKSGLPSDRFSAERTGGSVSTLTIQRTQQEDSAVYLCASSQRGEYNELFFGEGSRLTVL.

This clonotype was seen at least ten times. This chain joins TRBV6-1 and TRBJ2-2; D unclear. Germline lookup yields CDR1 MNHNS and CDR2 SASEGT. V lost 11 bases, J lost 4 bases, and 20 bases lay in between. The CDR3 extends over 15 amino acids. The CDR3 is CAALSGLSLTGELFF. Written as DNA, the CDR3 is TGTGCCGCCCTAAGTGGGCTCAGCCTCACCGGGGAGCTGTTTTTT.

This clonotype was seen repeatedly, ten times or more. The rearrangement links TRBV3-1 to TRBJ2-5, with D hard to call. Germline-derived CDR1 and CDR2 are LGHDT and YNNKEL (reference sequence). V was shortened by 0 bases and J by 0 bases, with 8 bases between the two germline ends. This CDR3 contains 15 residues. This CDR3 reads CASSQDRYHQETQYF. The CDR3, as DNA: TGTGCCAGCAGCCAAGATAGGTACCACCAAGAGACCCAGTACTTC.